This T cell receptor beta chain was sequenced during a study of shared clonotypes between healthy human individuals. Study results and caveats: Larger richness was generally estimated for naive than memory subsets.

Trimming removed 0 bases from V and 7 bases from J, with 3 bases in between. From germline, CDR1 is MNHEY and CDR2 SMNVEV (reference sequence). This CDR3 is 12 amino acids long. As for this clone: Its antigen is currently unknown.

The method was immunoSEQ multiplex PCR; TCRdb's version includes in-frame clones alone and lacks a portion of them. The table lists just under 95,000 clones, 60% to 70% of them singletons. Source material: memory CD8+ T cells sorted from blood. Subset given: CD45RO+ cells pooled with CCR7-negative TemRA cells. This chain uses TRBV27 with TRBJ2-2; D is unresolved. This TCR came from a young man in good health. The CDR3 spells CASSLSFGELFF. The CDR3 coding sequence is TGTGCCAGCAGTTTATCGTTCGGGGAGCTGTTTTTT.